This T cell receptor beta chain was captured in a study of cytomegalovirus exposure and HLA in healthy donors. Produced via immunoSEQ multiplex PCR; TCRdb's table is partial and in-frame only. This table holds 250,000 to 350,000 clones, roughly 86% found once. Only a few counts were recorded for this clone. Trimming took 1 base from V and 4 from J, leaving 11 bases between them. The CDR3 totals 15 residues. CDR1 and CDR2 from the germline V gene are MGHRA and YSYEKL. The 120-subject validation cohort, separate from the approximately 670-subject first cohort, included the donors. The receptor's source is a young man in good health and CMV-seronegative. The chain recombines TRBV4-1 with TRBJ1-5; TRBD1 is a possible D gene (6 bases). Material for sequencing was PBMCs. The CDR3 DNA reads TGCGCCAGCAGCCAAGCTACAGGGCCAAATCAGCCCCAGCATTTT. It is translated as CASSQATGPNQPQHF.